This T cell receptor beta chain is drawn from a study of glioma-infiltrating T cells. This clonotype was seen repeatedly, ten times or more. What it binds is not known. The iRepertoire nested amplicon-rescue multiplex PCR amplified TCR alpha and beta CDR3s from RNA. Input was 100-400 ng of tissue mRNA or PBMC total RNA. TCRdb redid the calling of the multiplex PCR reads with MiXCR, one entry per CDR3 protein. Of over 100,000 distinct CDR3 sequences in the sample, less than 30% were seen once. Whole-study results and caveats: Only very few CDR3 sequences appeared in both tissue and blood. Non-neoplastic patients had below-expected tissue-blood divergence, while all gliomas exceeded expectation.

The material sequenced was glioma tissue, nonneoplastic brain tissue, or PBMCs (not recorded which). The sequence came from a human donor with low-grade glioma or glioblastoma, undergoing nonglioma brain surgery, or in good health (not recorded which).

In nucleotides, the CDR3 is TGCAGTGCGGAAGGGGACCCCGCCTACAATGAGCAGTTCTTC. This codes for CSAEGDPAYNEQFF. The genes are TRBV20-1 and TRBJ2-1; either TRBD1 or TRBD2 may fit D (5 bases each). V dropped 6 bases and J dropped 2 bases, with 14 bases sitting between them. The CDR3 is 14 amino acids. Germline assignment: CDR1 DFQATT and CDR2 SNEGSKA (reference sequence).